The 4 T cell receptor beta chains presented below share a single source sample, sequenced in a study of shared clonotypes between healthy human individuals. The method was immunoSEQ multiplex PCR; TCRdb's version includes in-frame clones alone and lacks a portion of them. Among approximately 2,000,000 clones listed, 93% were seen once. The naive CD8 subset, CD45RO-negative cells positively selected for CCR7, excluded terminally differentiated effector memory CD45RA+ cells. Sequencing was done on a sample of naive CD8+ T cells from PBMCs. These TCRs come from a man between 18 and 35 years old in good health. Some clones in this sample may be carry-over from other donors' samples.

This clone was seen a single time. The DNA for the CDR3 is TGTGCCAGCAGTTACGAAGATAATTCACCCCTCCACTTT. Encoded protein: CASSYEDNSPLHF. This sequence joins TRBV6-5 and TRBJ1-6; D is uncertain. Germline V lookup: CDR1 MNHEY, CDR2 SVGAGI. V dropped 2 bases and J dropped 5 bases, with 4 bases sitting between them. CDR3 length equals 13 residues.

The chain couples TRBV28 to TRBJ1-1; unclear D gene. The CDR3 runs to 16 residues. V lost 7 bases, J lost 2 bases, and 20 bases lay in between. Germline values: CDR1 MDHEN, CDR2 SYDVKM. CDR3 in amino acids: CASTVFPRAINTEAFF. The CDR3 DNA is TGTGCCAGCACAGTTTTCCCCAGAGCGATAAACACTGAAGCTTTCTTT. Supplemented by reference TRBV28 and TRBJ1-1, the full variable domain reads DVKVTQSSRYLVKRTGEKVFLECVQDMDHENMFWYRQDPGLGLRLIYFSYDVKMKEKGDIPEGYSVSREKKERFSLILESASTNQTSMYLCASTVFPRAINTEAFFGQGTRLTVV.

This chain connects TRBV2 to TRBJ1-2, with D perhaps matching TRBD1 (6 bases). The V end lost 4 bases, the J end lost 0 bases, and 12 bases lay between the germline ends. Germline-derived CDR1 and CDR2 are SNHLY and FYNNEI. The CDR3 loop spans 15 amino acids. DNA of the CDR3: TGTGCCAGCAGTGTCCTGGGACAATCTAACTATGGCTACACCTTC. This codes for CASSVLGQSNYGYTF.

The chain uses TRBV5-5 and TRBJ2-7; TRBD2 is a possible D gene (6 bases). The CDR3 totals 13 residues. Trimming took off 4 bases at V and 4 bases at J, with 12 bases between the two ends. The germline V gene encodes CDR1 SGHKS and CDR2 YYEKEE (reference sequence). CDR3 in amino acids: CASSPGDGYEQYF. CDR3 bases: TGTGCCAGCAGCCCGGGGGACGGATACGAGCAGTACTTC.